This T cell receptor (beta chain) was documented in a study of human T cells and chemical hapten exposure. Per the germline V gene, CDR1 is DFQATT and CDR2 is SNEGSKA (reference sequence). Trimming shortened V by 1 base and J by 5 bases, and 14 bases separated the two germline ends. The CDR3 runs to 14 residues. The sample holds a few counts of this clonotype. Time point described: patch test 3, about 24 weeks after DPC sensitization. As to treatment: therapeutic diphenylcyclopropenone sensitization with weekly scalp DPC. A single record per CDR3 protein comes from TCRdb applying MiXCR to the RACE reads. The data contain 85,000 to 100,000 distinct CDR3 sequences, 27% of them singletons.

The clonotype was recovered from a man aged 35 to 55 with alopecia areata. Some clones in this sample may be carry-over from other donors' samples. The chain joins TRBV20-1 to TRBJ2-5; perhaps TRBD2 as D (6 bases). Source: whole blood, taken in connection with sensitization to the hapten diphenylcyclopropenone (DPC). As DNA, the CDR3 is TGCAGTGCTAGAGTTCTCGGGGGACGGGAGACCCAGTACTTC. Amino acid sequence: CSARVLGGRETQYF.